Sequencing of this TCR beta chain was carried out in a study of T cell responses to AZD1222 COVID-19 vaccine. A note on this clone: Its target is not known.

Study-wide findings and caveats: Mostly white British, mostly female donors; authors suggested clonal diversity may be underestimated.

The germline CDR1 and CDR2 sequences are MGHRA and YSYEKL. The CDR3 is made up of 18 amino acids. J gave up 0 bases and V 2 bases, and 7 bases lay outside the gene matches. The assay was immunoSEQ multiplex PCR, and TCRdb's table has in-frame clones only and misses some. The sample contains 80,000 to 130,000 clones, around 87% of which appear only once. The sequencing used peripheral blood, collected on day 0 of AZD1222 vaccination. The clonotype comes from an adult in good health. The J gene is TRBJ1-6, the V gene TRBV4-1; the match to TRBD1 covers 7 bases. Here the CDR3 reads CASSQFVGGPSYNSPLHF. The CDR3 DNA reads TGCGCCAGCAGCCAATTTGTAGGGGGCCCCTCCTATAATTCACCCCTCCACTTT.